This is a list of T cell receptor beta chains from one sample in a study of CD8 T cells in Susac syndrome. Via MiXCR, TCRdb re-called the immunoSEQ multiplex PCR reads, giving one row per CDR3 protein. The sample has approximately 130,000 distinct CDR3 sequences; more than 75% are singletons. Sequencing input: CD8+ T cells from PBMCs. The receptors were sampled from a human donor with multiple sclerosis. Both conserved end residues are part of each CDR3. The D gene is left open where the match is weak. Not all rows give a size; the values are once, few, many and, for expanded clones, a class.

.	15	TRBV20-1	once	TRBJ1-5	TGCAGTGCCCAAGTCCCATCCTGGAGCAATCAGCCCCAGCATTTT	CSAQVPSWSNQPQHF
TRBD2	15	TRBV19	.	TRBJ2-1	TGTGCCAGTAGTATTCTGAGGGCTAGCGGAAATGAGCAGTTCTTC	CASSILRASGNEQFF
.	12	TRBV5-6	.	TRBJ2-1	TGTGCCAGCAACTCAGGGTCGGATGAGCAGTTCTTC	CASNSGSDEQFF
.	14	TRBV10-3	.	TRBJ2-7	TGTGCCATCAGTGACGGGGACTCCACCTACGAGCAGTACTTC	CAISDGDSTYEQYF
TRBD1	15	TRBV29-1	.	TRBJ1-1	TGCAGCCTTAGGGGGGGACAGGTCCTCAACACTGAAGCTTTCTTT	CSLRGGQVLNTEAFF
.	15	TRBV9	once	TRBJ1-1	TGTGCCAGCAGCCCTAGTGGGGTCATGAACACTGAAGCTTTCTTT	CASSPSGVMNTEAFF
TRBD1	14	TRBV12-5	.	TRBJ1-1	TGTGCTAGTGCCTCCGGGACAGGGAACACTGAAGCTTTCTTT	CASASGTGNTEAFF
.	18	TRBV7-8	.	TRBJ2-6	TGTGCCAGCAGCTTACTAGATAGGCCCGGGCCTGGGGCCAACGTCCTGACTTTC	CASSLLDRPGPGANVLTF
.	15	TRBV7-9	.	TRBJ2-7	TGTGCCAGCAGCTTTATCGGGACCACCTCCTACGAGCAGTACTTC	CASSFIGTTSYEQYF
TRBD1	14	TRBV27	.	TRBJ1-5	TGTGCCAGCAGTTTTGGGACAGGGAATCAGCCCCAGCATTTT	CASSFGTGNQPQHF
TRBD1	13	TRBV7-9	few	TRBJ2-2	TGTGCCAAGACAGGGAATATCCCCGGGGAGCTGTTTTTT	CAKTGNIPGELFF
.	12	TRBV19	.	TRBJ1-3	TGTGCCAGTAGTATTTCTGTCAACACCATATATTTT	CASSISVNTIYF
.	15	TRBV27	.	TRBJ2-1	TGTGCCAGCAGGCCCAGCGCGGGTCCAAACAATGAGCAGTTCTTC	CASRPSAGPNNEQFF
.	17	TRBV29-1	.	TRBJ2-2	TGCAGCGTTGAAGACCCGGTAGGACATCGGGGCACCGGGGAGCTGTTTTTT	CSVEDPVGHRGTGELFF
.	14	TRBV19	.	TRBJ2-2	TGTGCCAGTAGTATTTTAGCAGCCACCGGGGAGCTGTTTTTT	CASSILAATGELFF
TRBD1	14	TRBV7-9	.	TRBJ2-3	TGTGCCAGCAGCTGGACAGGGGGCCCAGATACGCAGTATTTT	CASSWTGGPDTQYF
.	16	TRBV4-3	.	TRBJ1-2	TGCGCCAGCAGCCAAGATAGGTATTCAGCTAACTATGGCTACACCTTC	CASSQDRYSANYGYTF
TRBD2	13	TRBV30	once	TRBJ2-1	TGTGCTCTTAGCGGGATCTCCTACAATGAGCAGTTCTTC	CALSGISYNEQFF
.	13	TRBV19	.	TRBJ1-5	TGTGCCAGTAGTATAGTCGTGCGTCAGCCCCAGCATTTT	CASSIVVRQPQHF
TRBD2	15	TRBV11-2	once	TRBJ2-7	TGTGCCAGCAGCTTAGCGGCGGGGGGCAGGTACGAGCAGTACTTC	CASSLAAGGRYEQYF
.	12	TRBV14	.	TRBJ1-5	TGTGCCAGCAGCCAAGGAGAGCAGCCCCAGCATTTT	CASSQGEQPQHF
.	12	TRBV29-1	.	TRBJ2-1	TGCAGCGTTGATAGGATAAGCAATGAGCAGTTCTTC	CSVDRISNEQFF
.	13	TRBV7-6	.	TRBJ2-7	TGTGCCAGCAGCTTATCGCGGACCTACGAGCAGTACTTC	CASSLSRTYEQYF
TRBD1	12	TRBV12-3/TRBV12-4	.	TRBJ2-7	TGTGCCAGCAGTTTTCAGGGGGTCGAGCAGTACTTC	CASSFQGVEQYF
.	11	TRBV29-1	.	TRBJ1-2	TGCAGCGTCGGGGGCGGCTATGGCTACACCTTC	CSVGGGYGYTF
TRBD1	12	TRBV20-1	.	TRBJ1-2	TGCAGTGCCCCTGGGACAGCTGATGGCTACACCTTC	CSAPGTADGYTF
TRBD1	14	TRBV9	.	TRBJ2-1	TGTGCCAGCAGCGATCGGACAGGGCTGAATGAGCAGTTCTTC	CASSDRTGLNEQFF
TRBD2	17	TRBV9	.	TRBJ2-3	TGTGCCAGCAGCGCGGGACTAGCGGGGCTCGGCGTTGATACGCAGTATTTT	CASSAGLAGLGVDTQYF
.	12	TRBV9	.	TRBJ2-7	TGTGCCAGCAGCGCCAGCGGCACAGAGCAGTACTTC	CASSASGTEQYF
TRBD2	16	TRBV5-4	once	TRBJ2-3	TGTGCCAGCAGCTTGTCATTAGCGGGAGGTGCAGATACGCAGTATTTT	CASSLSLAGGADTQYF
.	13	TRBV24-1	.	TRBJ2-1	TGTGCCACCAGTGGAGGGAACTACAATGAGCAGTTCTTC	CATSGGNYNEQFF
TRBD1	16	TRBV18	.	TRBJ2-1	TGTGCCAGCTCACCCCCCGGGACAGTTTCGATCAATGAGCAGTTCTTC	CASSPPGTVSINEQFF